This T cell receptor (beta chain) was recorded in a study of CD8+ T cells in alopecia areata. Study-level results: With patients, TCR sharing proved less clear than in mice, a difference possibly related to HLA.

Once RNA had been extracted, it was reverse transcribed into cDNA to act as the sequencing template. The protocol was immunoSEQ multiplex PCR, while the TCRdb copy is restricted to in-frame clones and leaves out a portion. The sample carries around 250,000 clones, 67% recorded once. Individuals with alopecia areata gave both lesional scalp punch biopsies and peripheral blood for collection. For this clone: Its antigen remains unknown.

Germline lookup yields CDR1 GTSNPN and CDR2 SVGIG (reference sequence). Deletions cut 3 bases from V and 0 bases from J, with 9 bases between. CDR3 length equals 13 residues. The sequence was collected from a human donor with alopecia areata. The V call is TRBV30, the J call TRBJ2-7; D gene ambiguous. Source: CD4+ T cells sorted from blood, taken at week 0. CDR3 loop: CAWRRGSSYEQYF. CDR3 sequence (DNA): TGTGCCTGGAGACGCGGATCCTCCTACGAGCAGTACTTC. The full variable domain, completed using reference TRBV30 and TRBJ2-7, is SQTIHQWPATLVQPVGSPLSLECTVEGTSNPNLYWYRQAAGRGLQLLFYSVGIGQISSEVPQNLSASRPQDRQFILSSKKLLLSDSGFYLCAWRRGSSYEQYFGPGTRLTVT.